This T cell receptor (beta chain) appears in the sequencing data of a study of cytomegalovirus exposure and HLA in healthy donors. CDR3 length: 16 residues. Germline V gives CDR1 SNHLY, CDR2 FYNNEI. Trimming stripped 4 bases from V and 6 bases from J, with 20 bases between. It was with 60 Vbeta and 13 Jbeta primers that the PCR ran. Some clones are missing from TCRdb's copy, which holds only in-frame ones; the method was immunoSEQ multiplex PCR. The data hold roughly 77,000 clones, with about three quarters observed a single time. The clonotype comes from a woman aged 40 to 50 in good health and CMV-seropositive. What was sequenced was PBMCs. This chain connects TRBV2 to TRBJ2-3, with D possibly TRBD2 on 6 matching bases. The CDR3 here is CASSVGDLTSGDTQYF. The CDR3 bases are TGTGCCAGCAGTGTAGGGGACTTGACTTCAGGGGATACGCAGTATTTT.